The sequence of this T cell receptor (beta chain) was determined in a study of cytomegalovirus exposure and HLA in healthy donors. Study-wide context: The 120 validation repertoires used the same platform as the roughly 670 first-cohort repertoires (as reported by a later analysis).

Whole-study results and caveats: It was reportedly the case that the classifier diagnosed cytomegalovirus status with high specificity and sensitivity. Cytomegalovirus association was listed for 150 to 200 TCR beta chains. TCR sequences were mostly rare, though some public TCRs occurred in many donors.

The CDR3 sequence is 14 residues long. Germline assignment: CDR1 SGHRS and CDR2 YFSETQ. J was trimmed by 5 bases and V by 4 bases; bases with no gene match: 7. With regard to this clone: The antigen remains unidentified.

The assay was immunoSEQ multiplex PCR, and TCRdb's table has in-frame clones only and misses some. The table shows roughly 120,000 clones, with around nine tenths occurring only once. The clonotype comes from a woman aged 18-29 years in good health and CMV-seronegative. J is TRBJ2-5 and V is TRBV5-1; 8 bases are a match to TRBD1. The sample was PBMCs. Written as DNA, the CDR3 is TGCGCCAGCAGCCCGCGGACAGGGTGGGAGACCCAGTACTTC. This codes for CASSPRTGWETQYF. Based on the CDR3 plus reference TRBV5-1 and TRBJ2-5, the full variable domain is KAGVTQTPRYLIKTRGQQVTLSCSPISGHRSVSWYQQTPGQGLQFLFEYFSETQRNKGNFPGRFSGRQFSNSRSEMNVSTLELGDSALYLCASSPRTGWETQYFGPGTRLLVL.